The 24 T cell receptor beta chains reported below all come from one sample, sequenced in a study of cytomegalovirus exposure and HLA in healthy donors. The table came from immunoSEQ multiplex PCR; TCRdb's copy has only in-frame clones and leaves some out. The table includes approximately 120,000 clones, approximately 94% detected once. Sequenced material: PBMCs. These receptors were obtained from a woman under 30 in good health and CMV-seronegative.

The gene calls are TRBV28 and TRBJ1-1; TRBD1 matches 7 bases. The length of the CDR3 is 13 residues. V trimming: 4 bases; J trimming: 2 bases; junction bases outside the gene matches: 1. Germline CDR1 reads MDHEN; CDR2 reads SYDVKM. Here the CDR3 DNA reads TGTGCCAGCAGTTGGACAGGAAACACTGAAGCTTTCTTT. Translating gives CASSWTGNTEAFF.

In this sample, this clone turned up once. This rearrangement joins TRBV6-6 to TRBJ1-5; maybe TRBD1 (5 bases). V was clipped by 4 bases and J by 5 bases, with 12 bases between them. From germline, CDR1 is MNHNY and CDR2 SVGAGI (reference sequence). CDR3 size: 14 residues. CDR3 in amino acids: CASSSPSRDQPQHF. In DNA form, the CDR3 reads TGTGCCAGCAGTTCCCCCAGCAGGGATCAGCCCCAGCATTTT.

CDR3 sequence (DNA): TGTGCCAGCTCACCGGGACAAAATCAGCCCCAGCATTTT. Translated: CASSPGQNQPQHF. This chain connects TRBV18 to TRBJ1-5, with a possible D match to TRBD1 (6 bases). The length of the CDR3 is 13 residues. Germline V gene data show CDR1 as KGHSH and CDR2 as LQKENI. Between the trimmed V and J ends, which lost 3 bases and 4 bases, there was a span of 7 bases.

The chain recombines TRBV5-4 with TRBJ2-7; 11 bases map to TRBD2. There are 16 residues in the CDR3. V was clipped by 3 bases and J by 7 bases; unmatched bases: 12. Per germline, CDR1 SGHNT and CDR2 YYREEE (reference sequence). The CDR3 region has the DNA TGTGCCAGCAGCTCCCCAAAACTAGCGGGAGTTCAGGAGCAGTACTTC. It is translated as CASSSPKLAGVQEQYF.

J is TRBJ1-2 and V is TRBV28; 7 bases agree with TRBD1. The germline V gene encodes CDR1 MDHEN and CDR2 SYDVKM. V shed 6 bases and J 8 bases; nucleotides not matched to a gene: 18. This CDR3 has 16 residues. CDR3 nucleotides: TGTGCCAGCAGCACCGGACAGGCTATCCCTATTAGAGGCTACACCTTC. Protein product: CASSTGQAIPIRGYTF.

V is TRBV6-1 and J is TRBJ1-6, with D hard to call. Germline V lookup: CDR1 MNHNS, CDR2 SASEGT. Trimming took 5 bases from V and 7 from J, leaving 9 bases between them. The CDR3 extends over 13 amino acids. The CDR3 protein is CASSPTLNSPLHF. The CDR3 DNA reads TGTGCCAGCAGTCCAACTTTAAATTCACCCCTCCACTTT.

The rearrangement links TRBV4-2 to TRBJ2-1; D ambiguous. Per the germline V gene, CDR1 is LGHNA and CDR2 is YNFKEQ. CDR3 length equals 15 residues. Trimming cost V 4 bases and J 0 bases, with 10 bases left between them. The CDR3 bases are TGTGCCAGCAGCCCCGAGGTCAGCTCCTACAATGAGCAGTTCTTC. It translates to CASSPEVSSYNEQFF.

This clone was observed once. The chain links TRBV19 to TRBJ2-2; 8 bases fit TRBD2. J was trimmed by 7 bases and V by 9 bases; bases with no gene match: 7. The CDR3 runs to 13 residues. Germline V gives CDR1 LNHDA, CDR2 SQIVND (reference sequence). CDR3 in DNA: TGTGCCAGCGAAGCGGGAGCTGGCGGGGAGCTGTTTTTT. Translating it yields CASEAGAGGELFF.

This clone was detected only a few times. V is TRBV11-1 and J is TRBJ2-7; 9 nucleotides line up with TRBD2. The CDR3 is 16 residues long. Germline loops: CDR1 SGHAT, CDR2 FQDESV (reference sequence). V was clipped by 5 bases and J by 3 bases; unmatched bases: 11. The CDR3, as DNA: TGTGCCAGCAGCCCCCAGCCTAGCGGGATGATCTACGAGCAGTACTTC. Translating it yields CASSPQPSGMIYEQYF.

The chain is built from TRBV9 and TRBJ1-6; D unclear. Trimming took 4 bases from V and 9 from J, leaving 11 bases between them. The CDR3 extends over 13 amino acids. The germline V gene has CDR1 SGDLS and CDR2 YYNGEE. CDR3 nucleotides: TGTGCCAGCAGCCCCGAGAGAAGTTCACCCCTCCACTTT. The encoded protein is CASSPERSSPLHF.

The rearrangement uses TRBV5-1 and TRBJ1-3; D is uncertain. This CDR3 is 15 amino acids long. The V and J ends lost 0 bases and 4 bases respectively, with 11 bases between them. The V gene's germline CDR1 is SGHRS and CDR2 YFSETQ. In DNA form, the CDR3 reads TGCGCCAGCAGCTTGGGTATGGCCGGGGGAAACACCATATATTTT. Its translation is CASSLGMAGGNTIYF.

The V and J genes are TRBV28 and TRBJ1-2; the D gene is possibly TRBD1 (5 bases). V was cut by 8 bases and J by 4 bases, with 11 bases left in between. The CDR3 extends over 12 amino acids. Germline CDR1 is MDHEN and CDR2 is SYDVKM. In DNA form, the CDR3 reads TGTGCCAGCGGGGCCACCAGCTATGGCTACACCTTC. This gives the protein CASGATSYGYTF.

The chain couples TRBV28 to TRBJ2-1; 7 nucleotides align to TRBD1. The CDR3 has 14 residues. J was trimmed by 1 base and V by 6 bases; bases with no gene match: 3. Germline CDR1 and CDR2: MDHEN and SYDVKM. This CDR3 is CASRRTGSYNEQFF. Here the CDR3 DNA reads TGTGCCAGCAGGAGGACAGGATCCTACAATGAGCAGTTCTTC.

J is TRBJ2-7 and V is TRBV28; the match to TRBD1 covers 8 bases. The CDR3 runs 14 residues. CDR1 is MDHEN and CDR2 is SYDVKM in the germline V gene. With V trimmed by 9 bases and J by 6 bases, 13 bases remained unmatched. CDR3 DNA: TGTGCCAGTAAAGCCGAGACAGGGGTTCCCGAGCAGTACTTC. Translating it yields CASKAETGVPEQYF.

This chain links TRBV6-1 with TRBJ1-3, with 7 bases lining up with TRBD1. Germline trimming cut 5 bases from V and 0 bases from J; bases unmatched to any gene: 4. The germline gives CDR1 MNHNS, CDR2 SASEGT. This CDR3 is 15 amino acids long. The CDR3 here is CASSTGVGSGNTIYF. CDR3 in DNA: TGTGCCAGCAGTACAGGGGTCGGCTCTGGAAACACCATATATTTT.

V and J are TRBV27 and TRBJ2-7; possibly TRBD1 for D (5 bases). Per germline, CDR1 MNHEY and CDR2 SMNVEV (reference sequence). This CDR3 comprises 13 residues. The V gene lost 5 bases and the J gene lost 3 bases, with 11 bases spanning the gap. The CDR3 reads CASSPLGHYEQYF. Here the CDR3 DNA reads TGTGCCAGCAGTCCGCTAGGACACTACGAGCAGTACTTC.

The CDR3 coding sequence is TGTGCCAGCAGCTTGGATAAGGGGATCTATGGCTACACCTTC. This encodes CASSLDKGIYGYTF. V gene TRBV5-6 combines with J gene TRBJ1-2; possible D gene TRBD1, 5 bases. The CDR3 length is 14 residues. V lost 0 bases to trimming and J lost 4 bases, with 10 bases between them. Germline assignment: CDR1 SGHDT and CDR2 YYEEEE.

CDR3 region: CASSPSSVLNTEAFF. The CDR3, as DNA: TGTGCCAGCAGTCCCTCATCGGTTTTGAACACTGAAGCTTTCTTT. V usage is TRBV28 and J usage is TRBJ1-1; D not resolved. Germline V lookup: CDR1 MDHEN, CDR2 SYDVKM. The germline V and J ends were trimmed by 5 bases and 0 bases, with 13 bases remaining between them. There are 15 residues in the CDR3.

The rearrangement uses TRBV6-6 and TRBJ1-2; tentative D call: TRBD1 (5 bases). CDR1 and CDR2 (germline): MNHNY, SVGAGI (reference sequence). Trimming shortened V by 7 bases and J by 8 bases, and 17 bases separated the two germline ends. There are 13 residues in the CDR3. For the CDR3, the DNA is TGTGCCAGCAATACAATAGCCGGGGGAGGCTACACCTTC. Amino acid sequence: CASNTIAGGGYTF.

V is TRBV27 and J is TRBJ1-5, with D uncertain. This CDR3 spans 13 amino acids. With 1 base removed from V and 5 bases from J, the gap between germline ends came to 6 bases. The germline V gene has CDR1 MNHEY and CDR2 SMNVEV (reference sequence). This CDR3 is CASSLFPDQPQHF. The CDR3 DNA reads TGTGCCAGCAGTTTATTTCCGGATCAGCCCCAGCATTTT.

This chain connects TRBV6-5 to TRBJ2-7; 9 positions match TRBD2. CDR3 length: 15 residues. Germline-derived CDR1 and CDR2 are MNHEY and SVGAGI. Trimming removed 0 bases from V and 3 bases from J; junction bases left unmatched: 3. The CDR3 reads CASSYSAGGYYEQYF. CDR3 DNA sequence: TGTGCCAGCAGTTACTCAGCGGGAGGATACTACGAGCAGTACTTC.

The rearrangement joins TRBV12-5 to TRBJ1-2; 10 bases map to TRBD1. The CDR3 extends over 15 amino acids. Germline values: CDR1 LGHNT, CDR2 FRNRAP. V trimming: 5 bases; J trimming: 3 bases; junction bases outside the gene matches: 6. The CDR3 loop is CASGPGTGADYGYTF. CDR3 in DNA: TGTGCTAGTGGTCCTGGGACAGGGGCTGACTATGGCTACACCTTC.

V usage is TRBV18 and J usage is TRBJ2-7, with TRBD1 identical over 8 bases. Germline V gene lookup returns CDR1 KGHSH and CDR2 LQKENI. V was clipped by 6 bases and J by 3 bases; unmatched bases: 7. The CDR3 has 14 residues. The CDR3 sequence is CASSVTGVGYEQYF. For the CDR3, the DNA is TGTGCCAGCTCTGTGACAGGGGTTGGCTACGAGCAGTACTTC.

The rearrangement joins TRBV30 to TRBJ2-1, with 7 bases identical to TRBD2. Losses at the gene ends were 0 bases for V and 6 bases for J; bases not matched to a gene: 8. The CDR3 runs to 15 residues. CDR1 GTSNPN and CDR2 SVGIG come from the germline V gene (reference sequence). The CDR3 DNA sequence: TGTGCCTGGAGTGTACGGGGGACTACCCTCAATGAGCAGTTCTTC. Protein sequence: CAWSVRGTTLNEQFF.